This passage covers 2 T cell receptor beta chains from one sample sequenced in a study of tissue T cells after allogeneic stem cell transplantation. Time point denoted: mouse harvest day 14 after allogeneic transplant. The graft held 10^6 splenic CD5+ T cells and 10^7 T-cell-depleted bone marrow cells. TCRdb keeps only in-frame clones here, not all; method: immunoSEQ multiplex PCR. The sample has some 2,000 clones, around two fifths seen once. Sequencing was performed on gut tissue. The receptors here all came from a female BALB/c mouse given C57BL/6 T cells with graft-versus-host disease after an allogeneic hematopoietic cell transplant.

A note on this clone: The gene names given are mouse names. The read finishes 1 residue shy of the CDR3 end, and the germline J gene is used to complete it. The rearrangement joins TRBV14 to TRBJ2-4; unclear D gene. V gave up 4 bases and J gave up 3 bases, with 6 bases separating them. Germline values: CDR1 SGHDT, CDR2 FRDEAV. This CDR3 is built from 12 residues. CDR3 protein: CASSEQQNTLYF. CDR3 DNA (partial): TGTGCCAGCAGTGAACAACAAAACACCTTGTAC.

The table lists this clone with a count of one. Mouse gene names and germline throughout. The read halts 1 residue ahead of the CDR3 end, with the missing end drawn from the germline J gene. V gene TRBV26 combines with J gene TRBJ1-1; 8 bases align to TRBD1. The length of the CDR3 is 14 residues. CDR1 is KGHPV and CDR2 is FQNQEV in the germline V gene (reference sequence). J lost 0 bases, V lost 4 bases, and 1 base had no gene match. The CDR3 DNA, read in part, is TGTGCCAGCAGTCGGACAGGGTCAAACACAGAAGTCTTC. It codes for CASSRTGSNTEVF. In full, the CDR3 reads CASSRTGSNTEVFF. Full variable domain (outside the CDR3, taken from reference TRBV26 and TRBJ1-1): NSKVIQTPRYLVKGQGQKAKMRCIPEKGHPVVFWYQQNKNNEFKFLINFQNQEVLQQIDMTEKRFSAECPSNSPCSLEIQSSEAGDSALYLCASSRTGSNTEVFFGKGTRLTVV.